This T cell receptor (beta chain) was identified in a study of Ad26.COV2.S vaccination and SARS-CoV-2 variants. Study-level points and caveats: It was reported that spike-specific CD8+ and CD4+ T cell responses were substantially broad after vaccination. Placebo recipients trailed vaccine recipients in spike-specific TCR breadth. Researchers cautioned that TCR breadth and depth analyses may have underestimated total T cell responses. Non-spike TCR breadth was similar in vaccine and placebo recipients.

The CDR3 totals 14 residues. V lost 2 bases, J lost 2 bases, and 11 bases lay in between. Germline V gives CDR1 SQVTM, CDR2 ANQGSEA. The table came from immunoSEQ multiplex PCR; TCRdb's copy has only in-frame clones and leaves some out. The data show about 350,000 clones, around 90% seen once. Comments on this clone: Its antigen is unidentified.

The V gene is TRBV29-1, the J gene TRBJ2-3; D might be TRBD2 (5 bases). Source: peripheral blood, taken after recovery from COVID-19. The clonotype comes from a human donor who had recovered from COVID-19. CDR3 protein: CSVETSRLTDTQYF. The CDR3 bases are TGCAGCGTTGAAACTAGTCGGCTCACAGATACGCAGTATTTT.